The sequence of this T cell receptor (beta chain) was determined in a study of shared clonotypes between healthy human individuals. As regards this clone: Its antigen remains unknown.

CDR1 and CDR2 from the germline V gene are SGDLS and YYNGEE. J lost 3 bases, V lost 0 bases, and 3 bases had no gene match. The CDR3 covers 15 residues. The data were produced by immunoSEQ multiplex PCR, yet TCRdb's version contains in-frame clones alone and is incomplete. The sample shows about 1.5 million clones, roughly 98% of them seen only once. The study, taken as a whole, reports: Rarefaction curves obtained for sorted subsets showed sequencing incomplete despite large depth.

The TCR was taken from a man aged 30-40 years in good health. Sequences were obtained from naive CD4+ T cells sorted from blood. Documented subset: CD45RA+ positively selected. The chain carries TRBV9 and TRBJ2-7; TRBD2 matches at 10 bases. The CDR3 reads CASSVGGLADYEQYF. The CDR3 coding sequence is TGTGCCAGCAGCGTAGGAGGACTAGCGGACTACGAGCAGTACTTC.